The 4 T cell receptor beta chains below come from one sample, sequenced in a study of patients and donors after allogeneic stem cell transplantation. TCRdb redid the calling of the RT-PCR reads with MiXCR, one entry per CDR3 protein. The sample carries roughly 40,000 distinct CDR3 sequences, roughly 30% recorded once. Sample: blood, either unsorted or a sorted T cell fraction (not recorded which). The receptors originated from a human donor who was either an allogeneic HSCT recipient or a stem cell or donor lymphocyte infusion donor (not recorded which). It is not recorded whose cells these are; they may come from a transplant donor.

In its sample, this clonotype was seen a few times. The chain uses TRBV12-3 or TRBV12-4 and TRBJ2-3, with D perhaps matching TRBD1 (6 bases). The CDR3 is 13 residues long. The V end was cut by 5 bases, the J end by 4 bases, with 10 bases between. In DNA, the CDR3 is TGTGCCAGCAGTCTACCAGGGGCAGATACGCAGTATTTT. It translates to CASSLPGADTQYF.

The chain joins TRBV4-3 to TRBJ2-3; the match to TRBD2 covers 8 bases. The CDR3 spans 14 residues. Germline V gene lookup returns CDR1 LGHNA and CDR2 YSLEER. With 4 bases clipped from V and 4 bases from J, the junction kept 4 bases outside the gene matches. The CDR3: CASSRGLASDTQYF. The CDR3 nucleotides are TGCGCCAGCAGCCGTGGACTAGCCTCAGATACGCAGTATTTT.

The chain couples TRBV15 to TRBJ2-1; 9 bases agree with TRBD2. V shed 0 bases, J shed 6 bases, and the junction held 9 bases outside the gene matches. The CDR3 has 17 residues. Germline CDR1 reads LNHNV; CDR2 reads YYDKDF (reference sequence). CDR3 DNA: TGTGCCACCAGCAGAGATCCCACTAGCGGGCGACCCAATGAGCAGTTCTTC. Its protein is CATSRDPTSGRPNEQFF. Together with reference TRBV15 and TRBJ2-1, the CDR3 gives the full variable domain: DAMVIQNPRYQVTQFGKPVTLSCSQTLNHNVMYWYQQKSSQAPKLLFHYYDKDFNNEADTPDNFQSRRPNTSFCFLDIRSPGLGDTAMYLCATSRDPTSGRPNEQFFGPGTRLTVL.

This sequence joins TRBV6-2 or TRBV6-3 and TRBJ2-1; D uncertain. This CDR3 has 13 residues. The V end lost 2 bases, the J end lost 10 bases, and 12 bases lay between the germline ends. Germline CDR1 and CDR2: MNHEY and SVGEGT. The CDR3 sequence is CASSYGPALEQFF. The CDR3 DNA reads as TGTGCCAGCAGTTACGGGCCCGCCCTGGAGCAGTTCTTC.